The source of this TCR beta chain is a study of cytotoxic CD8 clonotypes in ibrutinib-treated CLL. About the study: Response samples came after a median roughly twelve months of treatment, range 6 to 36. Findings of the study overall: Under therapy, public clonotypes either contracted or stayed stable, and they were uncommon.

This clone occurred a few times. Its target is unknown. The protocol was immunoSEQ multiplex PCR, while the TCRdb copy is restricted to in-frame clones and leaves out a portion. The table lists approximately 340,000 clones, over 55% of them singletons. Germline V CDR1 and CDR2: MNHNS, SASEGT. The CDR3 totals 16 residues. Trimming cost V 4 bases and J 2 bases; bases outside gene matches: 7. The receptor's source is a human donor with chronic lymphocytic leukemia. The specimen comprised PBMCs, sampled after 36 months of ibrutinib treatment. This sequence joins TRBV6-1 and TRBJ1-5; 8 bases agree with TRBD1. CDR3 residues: CASSGYVDRGNQPQHF. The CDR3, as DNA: TGTGCCAGCAGTGGATATGTGGACAGGGGCAATCAGCCCCAGCATTTT.